This T cell receptor (beta chain) was profiled in a study of T cell responses to AZD1222 COVID-19 vaccine. Findings and caveats of the study: Among vaccine-associated CD4 TCRs, coverage spanned spike, with dominance at 160-218 and 743-854. Vaccination with two AZD1222 doses was followed by a rise in Spike-specific TCR breadth and depth. No day 14 peak samples; only post-peak repertoires were characterized.

Concerning this clone itself: The antigen is undetermined.

TCRdb keeps only in-frame clones here, not all; method: immunoSEQ multiplex PCR. The profile shows some 95,000 clones, around nine tenths of them singletons. The TCR was taken from an adult in good health. The sample was peripheral blood, taken on day 0 of AZD1222 vaccination.

The CDR3 sequence is CASSLMVSGVRGETQYF. DNA for the CDR3: TGTGCCAGCAGCTTGATGGTGTCTGGTGTCCGGGGAGAGACCCAGTACTTC. The chain carries TRBV5-5 and TRBJ2-5, with D tentatively TRBD2 (5 bases). Between the trimmed V and J ends, which lost 1 base and 4 bases, there was a span of 20 bases. From germline, CDR1 is SGHKS and CDR2 YYEKEE (reference sequence). The CDR3 spans 17 residues.